The following is a T cell receptor beta chain sequence with its context. V lost 4 bases to trimming and J lost 1 base; unmatched junction nucleotides: 4. From germline, CDR1 is KGHSH and CDR2 LQKENI. This CDR3 is built from 15 residues. These data come from a study of cytomegalovirus exposure and HLA in healthy donors. Researchers ran the PCR with 60 Vbeta and 13 Jbeta primers. Assay: immunoSEQ multiplex PCR; the TCRdb copy retains only in-frame clones and omits some. The sample shows some 130,000 clones, and around 1.6% sits with its ten largest clones. The sample comprised PBMCs. The receptor was isolated from a man aged 18 to 30 in good health and CMV-seronegative. The V and J genes are TRBV18 and TRBJ1-1; 9 positions match TRBD1. The CDR3 bases are TGTGCCAGCTCACGGGACAGGGAATGGAACACTGAAGCTTTCTTT. Translated: CASSRDREWNTEAFF.